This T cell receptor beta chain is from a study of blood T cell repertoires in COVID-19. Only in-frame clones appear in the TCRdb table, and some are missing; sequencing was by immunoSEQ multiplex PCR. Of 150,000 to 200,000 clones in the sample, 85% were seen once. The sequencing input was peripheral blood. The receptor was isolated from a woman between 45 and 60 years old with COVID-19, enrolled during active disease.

The chain's CDR3 is CASSPRGQGNTIYF. In nucleotides, the CDR3 is TGTGCCAGCAGCCCCAGGGGGCAAGGAAACACCATATATTTT. This chain uses TRBV3-1 (or the pseudogene TRBV3-2) with TRBJ1-3; 8 bases line up with TRBD1. CDR3 length: 14 residues. V shed 4 bases and J 4 bases; nucleotides not matched to a gene: 3. From germline, CDR1 is LGHDT and CDR2 YNNKEL (reference sequence).